The clone carrying this TCR beta chain was found many times. V shed 7 bases and J shed 5 bases, with 26 bases lying between them. The CDR3 runs to 17 residues. The germline V gene has CDR1 SGHTA and CDR2 FQGNSA. The source of the sample is a study of T cells in Graves' hyperthyroidism and ophthalmopathy. TCR beta CDR3 regions were amplified from RNA. TCR CDR3 underwent first-round RT-PCR with the HTBI primer set. One entry per CDR3 protein results from TCRdb running MiXCR on the multiplex PCR reads. Seen here are about 420,000 distinct CDR3 sequences, around 16% observed once, and the top ten hold 12% to 15%. Newly diagnosed hyperthyroidism, duration under 2 months, in patients aged 18 to 65. Patients were excluded because of uncontrolled infection, other autoimmune disease, pregnancy or lactation. The diagnostic basis comprised clinical symptoms, serum thyroxine and TRAb, thyroid ultrasound and orbital computed tomography.

This receptor was identified in a woman under 30 with Graves' hyperthyroidism. The sample consisted of blood. The chain carries TRBV7-2 and TRBJ2-5; no clear D gene. The CDR3 spells CASTRMGIGIILETQYF. The CDR3 nucleotides are TGTGCCAGCACCCGAATGGGGATAGGGATTATCTTGGAGACCCAGTACTTC.